These 9 T cell receptor beta chains originate from one sample sequenced in a study of T cell clones after liver transplantation (dated by TCRdb to the late 2010s). Libraries were prepared through the immunoSEQ multiplex PCR assay. The clones in this table, taken by TCRdb from immuneACCESS, are in-frame only. Not every clone is retained; where verified, under half of the shortfall comes from an unresolved V gene, and the cause of the rest is unknown. The sample table records 40,000 to 65,000 clones; approximately 84% of these occur just once. The ten largest clones add up to around 7.8% of the sample. The sample's time point, from its label and the paper: pre-transplant. This specimen consisted of CD4+ T cells from blood, obtained before liver transplant. These receptor sequences come from a human donor who received a liver transplant.

The CDR3 spells CASSGRDRGYEQYF. In nucleotides, the CDR3 is TGTGCCAGCAGCGGCCGGGACAGGGGCTACGAGCAGTACTTC. The chain has TRBV5-6 and TRBJ2-7; 10 nucleotides match TRBD1. The CDR3 contains 14 residues. CDR1 is SGHDT, CDR2 YYEEEE, per germline. The V and J ends lost 4 bases and 3 bases, in that order; junction bases with no gene match: 4.

This clone was recorded a few times. Written as DNA, the CDR3 is TGTGCCAGCGGCGGAGGGGGCTATGGCTACACCTTC. Translating gives CASGGGGYGYTF. This chain uses TRBV27 with TRBJ1-2; TRBD1 is a possible D gene (6 bases). V lost 8 bases and J 4 bases, leaving 11 bases between the germline ends. CDR1 is MNHEY, CDR2 SMNVEV, per germline (reference sequence). The CDR3 is 12 residues long.

V usage is TRBV27 and J usage is TRBJ1-2, with D perhaps TRBD1 (6 bases). Germline CDR1 is MNHEY and CDR2 is SMNVEV (reference sequence). V shed 1 base and J shed 5 bases, with 17 bases lying between them. There are 16 residues in the CDR3. The CDR3 is CASSLWAQGSFYGYTF. The CDR3 DNA reads TGTGCCAGCAGTTTATGGGCGCAGGGGTCTTTTTATGGCTACACCTTC.

This sequence joins TRBV28 and TRBJ2-1; 12 positions match TRBD2. From germline, CDR1 is MDHEN and CDR2 SYDVKM. The CDR3 length is 17 residues. V shed 6 bases, J shed 4 bases, and the junction held 10 bases outside the gene matches. The CDR3 region is CASRARTSGVRYNEQFF. For the CDR3, the DNA is TGTGCCAGCAGGGCCCGGACTAGCGGGGTTAGATACAATGAGCAGTTCTTC.

The V call is TRBV11-2, the J call TRBJ2-5; a possible D gene is TRBD2 (6 bases). The CDR3 is made up of 15 amino acids. V was cut by 3 bases and J by 4 bases, with 15 bases left in between. The germline gives CDR1 SGHAT, CDR2 FQNNGV. The CDR3 sequence: CASSLGGLRIETQYF. The CDR3 nucleotides are TGTGCCAGCAGCTTGGGAGGATTAAGAATAGAGACCCAGTACTTC.

The CDR3 bases are TGTGCCAGCAGCCCCGCGGGTACTGGAAACACCATATATTTT. Translated, it gives CASSPAGTGNTIYF. J is TRBJ1-3 and V is TRBV5-6; D remains unclear. CDR1 is SGHDT and CDR2 is YYEEEE in the germline V gene. This CDR3 spans 14 amino acids. V gave up 4 bases and J gave up 2 bases, with 10 bases separating them.

The rearrangement links TRBV6-5 to TRBJ2-7; weak D call: TRBD1 (6 bases). Between the trimmed V and J ends, which lost 0 bases and 4 bases, there was a span of 10 bases. Germline assignment: CDR1 MNHEY and CDR2 SVGAGI. CDR3 length: 14 amino acids. The CDR3, as DNA: TGTGCCAGCAGTTACTCGAGAGGGACATACGAGCAGTACTTC. It codes for CASSYSRGTYEQYF.

This clone was recorded at least ten times. The V and J genes are TRBV9 and TRBJ1-5; no firm D call. The V end was cut by 4 bases, the J end by 2 bases, with 7 bases between. This CDR3 has 13 amino acids. Germline values: CDR1 SGDLS, CDR2 YYNGEE. The CDR3 loop reads CASSPSGNQPQHF. The CDR3 DNA follows: TGTGCCAGCAGCCCATCGGGCAATCAGCCCCAGCATTTT.

V is TRBV9 and J is TRBJ1-1; D call uncertain. This CDR3 is 15 amino acids long. Trimming pared 4 bases from V and 0 bases from J, leaving 13 bases between. Germline lookup yields CDR1 SGDLS and CDR2 YYNGEE. The CDR3 nucleotides read TGTGCCAGCAGCCCAATTGCAGGATTGAACACTGAAGCTTTCTTT. It is translated as CASSPIAGLNTEAFF.